The text below deals with one T cell receptor (beta chain). Its antigen remains unknown. A much larger clone lies one base from this, so it may be a read error. Trimming took off 3 bases at V and 0 bases at J, with 18 bases between the two ends. The germline gives CDR1 KGHSH, CDR2 LQKENI. The CDR3 loop spans 17 amino acids. These data originate in a study of glioma-infiltrating T cells. Study results and caveats: Tissue and blood shared very few CDR3 sequences. Gliomas, especially low-grade, showed above-expected tissue-blood divergence; non-neoplastic patients showed below.

The iRepertoire nested amplicon-rescue multiplex PCR amplified TCR alpha and beta CDR3s from RNA. One-step reverse transcription and amplification started from about 100-400 ng of tissue mRNA or PBMC total RNA. One entry per CDR3 protein, called by TCRdb with MiXCR from the multiplex PCR reads. The sample has approximately 110,000 distinct CDR3 sequences; approximately 25% are singletons. Specimen: glioma tissue, nonneoplastic brain tissue, or PBMCs (not recorded which). This rearrangement joins TRBV18 to TRBJ2-7; TRBD2 is a possible D gene (6 bases). This receptor was taken from a human donor with low-grade glioma or glioblastoma, undergoing nonglioma brain surgery, or in good health (not recorded which). CDR3 DNA sequence: TGTGCCAGCTCACCCAATGACCTAGCGATGAGCTCCTACGAGCAGTACTTC. Translated: CASSPNDLAMSSYEQYF.